The TCR beta chain described here comes from a study of cytomegalovirus exposure and HLA in healthy donors. Study observations and caveats: Reported results showed that the classifier diagnosed cytomegalovirus status with high specificity and sensitivity.

In the case of this clone: As yet, its antigen is unknown.

Donors had nominal health at sampling but likely had unrecorded immune exposures. With 60 Vbeta and 13 Jbeta primers, the PCR was carried out. Study processing details: Later, an analysis found tens of millions of unique TCR beta chains, and approximately 10 million of these were shared. Produced via immunoSEQ multiplex PCR; TCRdb's table is partial and in-frame only. V and J calls and clone size are given by that table; D and trimming were obtained from the DNA. This sample has over 75,000 clones, with approximately 78% found just once. J lost 7 bases, V lost 5 bases, and 5 bases had no gene match. The germline CDR1 and CDR2 sequences are LNHDA and SQIVND (reference sequence). The CDR3 is made up of 13 amino acids.

Sequences were obtained from PBMCs. This receptor was obtained from an older woman in good health and CMV-seronegative. The chain couples TRBV19 to TRBJ1-5; TRBD1 aligns across 7 bases. CDR3 residues: CASSSTGHQPQHF. In DNA, the CDR3 is TGTGCCAGTAGTTCGACAGGGCACCAGCCCCAGCATTTT.